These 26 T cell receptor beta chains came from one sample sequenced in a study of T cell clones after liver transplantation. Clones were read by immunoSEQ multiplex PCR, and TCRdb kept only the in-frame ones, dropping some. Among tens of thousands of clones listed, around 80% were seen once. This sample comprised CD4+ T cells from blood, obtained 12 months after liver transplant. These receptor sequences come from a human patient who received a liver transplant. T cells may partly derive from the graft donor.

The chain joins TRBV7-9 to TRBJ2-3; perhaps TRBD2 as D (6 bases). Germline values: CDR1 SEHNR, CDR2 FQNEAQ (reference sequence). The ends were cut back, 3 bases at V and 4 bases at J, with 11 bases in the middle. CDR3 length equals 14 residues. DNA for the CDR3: TGTGCCAGCAGCTTCGGCCGCGGGGCAGATACGCAGTATTTT. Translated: CASSFGRGADTQYF. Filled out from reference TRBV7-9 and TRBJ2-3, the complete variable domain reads DTGVSQNPRHKITKRGQNVTFRCDPISEHNRLYWYRQTLGQGPEFLTYFQNEAQLEKSRLLSDRFSAERPKGSFSTLEIQRTEQGDSAMYLCASSFGRGADTQYFGPGTRLTVL.

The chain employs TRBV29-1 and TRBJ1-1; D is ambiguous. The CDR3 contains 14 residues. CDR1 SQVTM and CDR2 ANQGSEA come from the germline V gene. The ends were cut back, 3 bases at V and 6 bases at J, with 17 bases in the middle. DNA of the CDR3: TGCAGCGTTGACGAGGACCTACGGTACCCTGAAGCTTTCTTT. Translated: CSVDEDLRYPEAFF.

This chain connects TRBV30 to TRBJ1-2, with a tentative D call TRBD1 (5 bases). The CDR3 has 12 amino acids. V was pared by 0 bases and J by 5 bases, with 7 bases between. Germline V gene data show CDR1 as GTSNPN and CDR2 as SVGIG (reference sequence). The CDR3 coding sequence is TGTGCCTGGAGTGTGGGGGGGTATGGCTACACCTTC. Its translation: CAWSVGGYGYTF.

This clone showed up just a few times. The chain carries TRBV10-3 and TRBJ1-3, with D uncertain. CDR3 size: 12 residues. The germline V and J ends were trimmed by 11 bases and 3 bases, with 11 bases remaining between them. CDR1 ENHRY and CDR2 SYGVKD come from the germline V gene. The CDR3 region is CASSVDGNTIYF. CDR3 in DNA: TGTGCCTCATCGGTGGATGGAAACACCATATATTTT.

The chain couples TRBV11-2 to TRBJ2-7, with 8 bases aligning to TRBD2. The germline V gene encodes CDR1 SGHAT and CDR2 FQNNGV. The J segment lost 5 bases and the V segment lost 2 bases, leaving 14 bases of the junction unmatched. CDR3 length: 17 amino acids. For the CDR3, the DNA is TGTGCCAGCAGCTTAAGCTTAGTCGGGACTAGTTCGCACGAGCAGTACTTC. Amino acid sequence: CASSLSLVGTSSHEQYF.

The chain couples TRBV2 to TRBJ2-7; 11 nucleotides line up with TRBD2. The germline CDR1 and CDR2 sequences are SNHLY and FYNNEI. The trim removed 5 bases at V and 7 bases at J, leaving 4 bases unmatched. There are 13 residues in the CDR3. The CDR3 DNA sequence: TGTGCCAGCAGTTCAACTAGCGGGAGTGAGCAGTACTTC. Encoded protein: CASSSTSGSEQYF.

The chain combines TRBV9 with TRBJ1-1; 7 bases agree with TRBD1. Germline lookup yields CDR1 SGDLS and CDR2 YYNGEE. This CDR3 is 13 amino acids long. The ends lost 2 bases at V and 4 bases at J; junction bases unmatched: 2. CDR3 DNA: TGTGCCAGCAGCGTGCAGGGGGGCACTGAAGCTTTCTTT. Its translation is CASSVQGGTEAFF.

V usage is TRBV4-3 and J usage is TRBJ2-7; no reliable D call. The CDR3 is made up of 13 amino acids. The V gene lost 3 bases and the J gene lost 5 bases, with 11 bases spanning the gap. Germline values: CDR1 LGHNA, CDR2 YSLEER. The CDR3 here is CASSQSSLDEQYF. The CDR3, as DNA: TGCGCCAGCAGCCAGAGTTCTCTTGACGAGCAGTACTTC.

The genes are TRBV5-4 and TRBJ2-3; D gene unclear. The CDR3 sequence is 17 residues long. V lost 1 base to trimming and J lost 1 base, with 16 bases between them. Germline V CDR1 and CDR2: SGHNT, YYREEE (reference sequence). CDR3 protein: CASSLRLPIRGTDTQYF. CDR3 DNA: TGTGCCAGCAGCTTGCGACTGCCTATCAGAGGCACAGATACGCAGTATTTT.

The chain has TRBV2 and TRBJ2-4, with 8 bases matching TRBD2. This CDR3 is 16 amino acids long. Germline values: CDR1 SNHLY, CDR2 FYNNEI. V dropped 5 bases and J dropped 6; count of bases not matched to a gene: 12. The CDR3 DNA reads TGTGCCAGCAGTAATCCCCCGGGGGGGAGTCTAAACATTCAGTACTTC. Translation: CASSNPPGGSLNIQYF.

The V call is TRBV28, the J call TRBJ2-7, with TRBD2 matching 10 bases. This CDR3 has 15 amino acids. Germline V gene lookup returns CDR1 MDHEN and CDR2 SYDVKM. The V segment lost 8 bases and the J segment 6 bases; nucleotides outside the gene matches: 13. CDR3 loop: CASAASGSVKAEQYF. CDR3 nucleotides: TGTGCCAGCGCAGCTAGCGGGAGTGTGAAGGCCGAGCAGTACTTC.

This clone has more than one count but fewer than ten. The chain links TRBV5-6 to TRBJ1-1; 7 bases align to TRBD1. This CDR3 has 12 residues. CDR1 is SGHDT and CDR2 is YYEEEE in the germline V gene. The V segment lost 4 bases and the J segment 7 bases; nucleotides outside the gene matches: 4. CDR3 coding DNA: TGTGCCAGCAGCGCCGGGACAGTTGAAGCTTTCTTT. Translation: CASSAGTVEAFF.

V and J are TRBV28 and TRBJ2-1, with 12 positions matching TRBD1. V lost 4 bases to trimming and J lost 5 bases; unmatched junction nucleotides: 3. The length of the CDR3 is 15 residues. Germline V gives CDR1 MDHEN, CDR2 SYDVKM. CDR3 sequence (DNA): TGTGCCAGCAGTTCCCGGGACAGGGGGCACAATGAGCAGTTCTTC. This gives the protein CASSSRDRGHNEQFF.

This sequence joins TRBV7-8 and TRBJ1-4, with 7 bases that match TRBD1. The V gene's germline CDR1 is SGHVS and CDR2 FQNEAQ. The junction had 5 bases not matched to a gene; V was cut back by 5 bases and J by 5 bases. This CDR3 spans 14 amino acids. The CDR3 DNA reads TGTGCCAGCAGCCAGGACAGGACCAATGAAAAACTGTTTTTT. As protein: CASSQDRTNEKLFF.

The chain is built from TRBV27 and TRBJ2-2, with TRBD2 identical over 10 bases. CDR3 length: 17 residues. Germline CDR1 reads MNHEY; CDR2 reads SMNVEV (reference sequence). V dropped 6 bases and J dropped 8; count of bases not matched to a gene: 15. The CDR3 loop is CASSREHLAGEFGELFF. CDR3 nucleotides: TGTGCCAGCAGCCGCGAACACCTAGCGGGAGAATTTGGGGAGCTGTTTTTT.

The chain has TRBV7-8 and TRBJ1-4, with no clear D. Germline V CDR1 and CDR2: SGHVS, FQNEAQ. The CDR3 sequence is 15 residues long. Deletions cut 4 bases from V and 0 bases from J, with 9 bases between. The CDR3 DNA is TGTGCCAGCAGCTCTACGTTGGCAACTAATGAAAAACTGTTTTTT. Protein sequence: CASSSTLATNEKLFF.

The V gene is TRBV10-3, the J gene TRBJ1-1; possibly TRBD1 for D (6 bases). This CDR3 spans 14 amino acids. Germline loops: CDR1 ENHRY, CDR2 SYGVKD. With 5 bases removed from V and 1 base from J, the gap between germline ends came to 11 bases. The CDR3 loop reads CAISLLGGNTEAFF. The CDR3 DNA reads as TGTGCCATCAGTTTACTAGGGGGGAACACTGAAGCTTTCTTT.

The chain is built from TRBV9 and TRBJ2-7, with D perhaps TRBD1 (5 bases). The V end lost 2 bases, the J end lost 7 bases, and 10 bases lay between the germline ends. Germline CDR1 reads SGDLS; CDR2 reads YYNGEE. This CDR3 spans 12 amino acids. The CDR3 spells CASSVSAGEQYF. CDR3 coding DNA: TGTGCCAGCAGCGTCAGCGCAGGGGAGCAGTACTTC.

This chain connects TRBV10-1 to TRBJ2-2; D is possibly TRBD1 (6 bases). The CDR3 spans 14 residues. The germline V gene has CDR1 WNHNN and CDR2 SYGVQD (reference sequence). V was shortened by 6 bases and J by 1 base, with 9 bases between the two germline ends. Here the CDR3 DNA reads TGCGCCAGCAGGACAGGCCAGAACACCGGGGAGCTGTTTTTT. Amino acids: CASRTGQNTGELFF.

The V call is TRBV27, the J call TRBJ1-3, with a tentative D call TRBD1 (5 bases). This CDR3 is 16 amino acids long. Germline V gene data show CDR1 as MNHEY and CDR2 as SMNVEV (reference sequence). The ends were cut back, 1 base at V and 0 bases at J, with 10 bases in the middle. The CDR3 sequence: CASSLYGGTSGNTIYF. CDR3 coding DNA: TGTGCCAGCAGTTTATATGGCGGGACCTCTGGAAACACCATATATTTT.

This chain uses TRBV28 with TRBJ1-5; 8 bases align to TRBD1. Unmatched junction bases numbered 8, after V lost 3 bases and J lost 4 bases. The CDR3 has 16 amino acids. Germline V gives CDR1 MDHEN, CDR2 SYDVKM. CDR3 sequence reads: CASSFFGQGGNQPQHF. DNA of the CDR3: TGTGCCAGCAGTTTCTTCGGACAGGGCGGGAATCAGCCCCAGCATTTT.

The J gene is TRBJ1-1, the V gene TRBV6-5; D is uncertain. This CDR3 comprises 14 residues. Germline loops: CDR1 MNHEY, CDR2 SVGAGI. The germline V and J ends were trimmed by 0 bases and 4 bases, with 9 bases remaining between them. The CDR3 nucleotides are TGTGCCAGCAGTTACTCAACGGGGATCACTGAAGCTTTCTTT. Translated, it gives CASSYSTGITEAFF.

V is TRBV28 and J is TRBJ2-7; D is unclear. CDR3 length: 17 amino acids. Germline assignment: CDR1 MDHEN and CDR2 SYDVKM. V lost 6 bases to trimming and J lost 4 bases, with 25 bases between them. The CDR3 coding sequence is TGTGCCAGCAGACCCCACGCTTATAGCTCCGCGAGGTACGAGCAGTACTTC. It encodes CASRPHAYSSARYEQYF.

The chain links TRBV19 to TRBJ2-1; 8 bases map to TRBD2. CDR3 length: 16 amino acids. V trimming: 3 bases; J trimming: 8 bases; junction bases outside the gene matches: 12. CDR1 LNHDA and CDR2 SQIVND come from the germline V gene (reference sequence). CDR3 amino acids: CASSIGRTSTRDEQFF. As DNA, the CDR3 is TGTGCCAGTAGTATCGGTCGGACTAGCACTAGGGATGAGCAGTTCTTC.

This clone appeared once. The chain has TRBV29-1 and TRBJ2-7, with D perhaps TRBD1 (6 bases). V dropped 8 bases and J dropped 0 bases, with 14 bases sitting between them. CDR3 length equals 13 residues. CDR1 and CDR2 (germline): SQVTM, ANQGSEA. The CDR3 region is CSSRDIGSYEQYF. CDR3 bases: TGCAGCTCCCGGGACATCGGCTCCTACGAGCAGTACTTC.

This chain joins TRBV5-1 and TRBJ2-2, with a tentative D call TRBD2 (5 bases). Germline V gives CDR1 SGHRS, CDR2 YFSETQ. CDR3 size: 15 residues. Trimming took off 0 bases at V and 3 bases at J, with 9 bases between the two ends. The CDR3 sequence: CASSLEAADTGELFF. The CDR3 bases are TGCGCCAGCAGCTTGGAGGCAGCGGACACCGGGGAGCTGTTTTTT.